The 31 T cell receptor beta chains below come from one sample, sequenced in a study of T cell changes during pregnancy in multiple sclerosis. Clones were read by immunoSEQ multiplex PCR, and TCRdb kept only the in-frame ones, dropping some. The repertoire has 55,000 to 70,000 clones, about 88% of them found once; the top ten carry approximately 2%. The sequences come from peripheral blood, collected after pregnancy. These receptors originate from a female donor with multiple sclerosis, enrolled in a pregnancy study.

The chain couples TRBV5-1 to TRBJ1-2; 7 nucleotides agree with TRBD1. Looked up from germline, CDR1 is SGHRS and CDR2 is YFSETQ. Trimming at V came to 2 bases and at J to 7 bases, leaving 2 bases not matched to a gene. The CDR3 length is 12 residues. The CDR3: CASSLSGGGYTF. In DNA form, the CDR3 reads TGCGCCAGCAGCTTATCAGGGGGTGGCTACACCTTC.

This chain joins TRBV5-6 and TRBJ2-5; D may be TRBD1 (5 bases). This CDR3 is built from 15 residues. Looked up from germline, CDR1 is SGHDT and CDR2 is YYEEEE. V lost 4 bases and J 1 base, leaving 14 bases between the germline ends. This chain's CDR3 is CASSTRQIFQETQYF. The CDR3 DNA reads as TGTGCCAGCAGCACCCGACAGATTTTCCAAGAGACCCAGTACTTC.

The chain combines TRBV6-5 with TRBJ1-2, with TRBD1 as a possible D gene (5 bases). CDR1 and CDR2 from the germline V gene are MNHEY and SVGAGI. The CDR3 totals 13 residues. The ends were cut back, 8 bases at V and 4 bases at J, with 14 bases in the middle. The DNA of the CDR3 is TGTGCCAGCGGAAGGCGGGGGAGCTATGGCTACACCTTC. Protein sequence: CASGRRGSYGYTF.

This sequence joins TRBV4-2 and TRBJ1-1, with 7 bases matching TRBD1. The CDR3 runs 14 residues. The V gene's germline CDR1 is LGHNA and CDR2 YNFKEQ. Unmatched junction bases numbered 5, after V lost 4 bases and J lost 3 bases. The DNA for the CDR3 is TGTGCCAGCAGCCGAGGCCAGGGGGACACTGAAGCTTTCTTT. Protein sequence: CASSRGQGDTEAFF.

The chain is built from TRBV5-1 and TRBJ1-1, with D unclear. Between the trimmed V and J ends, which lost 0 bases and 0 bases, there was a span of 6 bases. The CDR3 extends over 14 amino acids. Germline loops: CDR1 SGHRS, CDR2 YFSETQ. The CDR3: CASSLVRVNTEAFF. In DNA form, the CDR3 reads TGCGCCAGCAGCTTGGTACGGGTGAACACTGAAGCTTTCTTT.

CDR3 nucleotide sequence: TGTGCCAGCAGCGGGACTGCCGGGGCCAACGTCCTGACTTTC. The encoded protein is CASSGTAGANVLTF. The chain couples TRBV5-4 to TRBJ2-6; maybe TRBD2 (6 bases). CDR1 and CDR2 (germline): SGHNT, YYREEE (reference sequence). Trimming took 4 bases from V and 4 from J, leaving 9 bases between them. CDR3 length: 14 residues.

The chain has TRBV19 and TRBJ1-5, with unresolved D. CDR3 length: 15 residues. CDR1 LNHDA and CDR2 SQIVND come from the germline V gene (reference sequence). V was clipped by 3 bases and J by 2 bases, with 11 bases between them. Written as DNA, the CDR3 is TGTGCCAGTAGTATTAGGCGAGGTGGCAATCAGCCCCAGCATTTT. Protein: CASSIRRGGNQPQHF.

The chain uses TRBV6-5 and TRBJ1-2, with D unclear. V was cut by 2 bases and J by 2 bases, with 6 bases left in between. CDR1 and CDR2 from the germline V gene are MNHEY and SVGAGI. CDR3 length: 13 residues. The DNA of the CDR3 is TGTGCCAGCAGTTACGCACAGAACTATGGCTACACCTTC. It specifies CASSYAQNYGYTF.

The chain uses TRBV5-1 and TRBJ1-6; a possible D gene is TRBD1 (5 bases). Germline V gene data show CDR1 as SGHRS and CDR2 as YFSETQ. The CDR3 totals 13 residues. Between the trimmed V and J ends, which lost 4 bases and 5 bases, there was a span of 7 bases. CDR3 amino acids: CASSRGDNSPLHF. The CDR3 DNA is TGCGCCAGCAGCCGGGGGGATAATTCACCCCTCCACTTT.

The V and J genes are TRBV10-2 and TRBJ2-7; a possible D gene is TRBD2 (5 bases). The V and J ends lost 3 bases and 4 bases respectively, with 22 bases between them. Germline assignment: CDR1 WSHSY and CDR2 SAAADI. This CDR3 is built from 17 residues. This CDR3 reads CASSDYPLAPPRYEQYF. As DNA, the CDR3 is TGCGCCAGCAGTGACTATCCTCTAGCTCCTCCTCGGTACGAGCAGTACTTC.

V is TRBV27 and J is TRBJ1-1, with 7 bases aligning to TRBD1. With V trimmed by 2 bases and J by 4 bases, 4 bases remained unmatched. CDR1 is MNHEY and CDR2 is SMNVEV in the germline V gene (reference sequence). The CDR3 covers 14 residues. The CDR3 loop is CASSLRGPLTEAFF. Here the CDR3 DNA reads TGTGCCAGCAGTTTAAGGGGGCCGCTCACTGAAGCTTTCTTT.

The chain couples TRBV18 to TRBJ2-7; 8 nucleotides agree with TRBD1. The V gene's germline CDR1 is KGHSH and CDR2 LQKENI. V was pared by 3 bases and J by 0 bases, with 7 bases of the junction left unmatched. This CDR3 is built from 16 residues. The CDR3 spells CASSPLPGTGSYEQYF. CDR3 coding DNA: TGTGCCAGCTCACCTCTCCCCGGGACAGGCTCCTACGAGCAGTACTTC. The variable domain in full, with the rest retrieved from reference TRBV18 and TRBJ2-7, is NAGVMQNPRHLVRRRGQEARLRCSPMKGHSHVYWYRQLPEEGLKFMVYLQKENIIDESGMPKERFSAEFPKEGPSILRIQQVVRGDSAAYFCASSPLPGTGSYEQYFGPGTRLTVT.

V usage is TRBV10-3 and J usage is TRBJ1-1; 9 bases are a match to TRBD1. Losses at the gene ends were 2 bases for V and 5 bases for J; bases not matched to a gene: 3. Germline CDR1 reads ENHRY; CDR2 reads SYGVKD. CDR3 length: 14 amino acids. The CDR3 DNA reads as TGTGCCATCAGTGAGGGGACAGGGCGAACTGAAGCTTTCTTT. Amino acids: CAISEGTGRTEAFF.

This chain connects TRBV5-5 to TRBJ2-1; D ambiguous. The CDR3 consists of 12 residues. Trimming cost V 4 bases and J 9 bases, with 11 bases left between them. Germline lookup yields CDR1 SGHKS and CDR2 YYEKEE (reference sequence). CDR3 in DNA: TGTGCCAGCAGCCTGGGCCGGGTTGAGCAGTTCTTC. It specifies CASSLGRVEQFF.

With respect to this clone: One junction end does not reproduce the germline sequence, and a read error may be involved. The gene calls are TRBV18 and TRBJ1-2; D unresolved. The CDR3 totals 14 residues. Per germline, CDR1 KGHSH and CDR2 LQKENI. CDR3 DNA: TGTGCCAGCACACCTCGGGGTGGGAACTATGGCTACACCTTC. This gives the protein CASTPRGGNYGYTF. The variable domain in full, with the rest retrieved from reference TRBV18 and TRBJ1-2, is NAGVMQNPRHLVRRRGQEARLRCSPMKGHSHVYWYRQLPEEGLKFMVYLQKENIIDESGMPKERFSAEFPKEGPSILRIQQVVRGDSAAYFCASTPRGGNYGYTFGSGTRLTVV.

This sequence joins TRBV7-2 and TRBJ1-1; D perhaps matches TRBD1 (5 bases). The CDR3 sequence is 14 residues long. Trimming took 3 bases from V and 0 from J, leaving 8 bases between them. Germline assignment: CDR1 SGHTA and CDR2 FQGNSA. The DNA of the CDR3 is TGTGCCAGCAGCTTCACAGGATTGAACACTGAAGCTTTCTTT. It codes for CASSFTGLNTEAFF.

The chain's CDR3 is CASRDRPPSGNTIYF. Written as DNA, the CDR3 is TGTGCCAGCAGGGACAGGCCCCCCTCTGGAAACACCATATATTTT. V usage is TRBV2 and J usage is TRBJ1-3, with TRBD1 matching 7 bases. Germline assignment: CDR1 SNHLY and CDR2 FYNNEI. The CDR3 runs 15 residues. Germline trimming cut 6 bases from V and 0 bases from J; bases unmatched to any gene: 5.

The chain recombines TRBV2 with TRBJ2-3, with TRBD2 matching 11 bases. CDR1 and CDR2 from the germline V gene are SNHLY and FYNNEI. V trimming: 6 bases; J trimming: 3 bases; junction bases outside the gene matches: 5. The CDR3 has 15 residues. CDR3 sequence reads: CASRQTSGVTDTQYF. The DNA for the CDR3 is TGTGCCAGCAGACAGACTAGCGGGGTTACAGATACGCAGTATTTT.

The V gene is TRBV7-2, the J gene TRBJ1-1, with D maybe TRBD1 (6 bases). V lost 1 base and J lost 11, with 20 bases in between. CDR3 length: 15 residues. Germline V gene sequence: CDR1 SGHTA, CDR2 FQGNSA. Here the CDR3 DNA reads TGTGCCAGCAGCTTAGAGGGGGACCGTCCTAGGAGGGCTTTCTTT. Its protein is CASSLEGDRPRRAFF.

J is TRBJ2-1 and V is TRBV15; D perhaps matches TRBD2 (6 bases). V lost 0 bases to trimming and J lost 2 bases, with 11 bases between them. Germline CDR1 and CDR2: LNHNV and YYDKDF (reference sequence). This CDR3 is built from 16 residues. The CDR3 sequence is CATSRDHRGTYNEQFF. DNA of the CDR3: TGTGCCACCAGCAGAGATCATCGGGGGACCTACAATGAGCAGTTCTTC. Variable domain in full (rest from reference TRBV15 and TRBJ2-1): DAMVIQNPRYQVTQFGKPVTLSCSQTLNHNVMYWYQQKSSQAPKLLFHYYDKDFNNEADTPDNFQSRRPNTSFCFLDIRSPGLGDTAMYLCATSRDHRGTYNEQFFGPGTRLTVL.

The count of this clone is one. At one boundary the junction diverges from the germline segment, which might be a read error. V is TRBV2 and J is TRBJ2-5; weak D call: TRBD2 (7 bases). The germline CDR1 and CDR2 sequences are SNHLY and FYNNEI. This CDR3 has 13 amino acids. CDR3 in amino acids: CASSEGGEETQYF. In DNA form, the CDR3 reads TGTGCCAGCAGCGAAGGGGGGGAAGAGACCCAGTACTTC.

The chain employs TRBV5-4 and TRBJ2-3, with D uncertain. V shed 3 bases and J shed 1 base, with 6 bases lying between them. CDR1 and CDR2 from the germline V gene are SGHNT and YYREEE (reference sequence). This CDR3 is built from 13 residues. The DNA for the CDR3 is TGTGCCAGCAGCTCCACGGGCACAGATACGCAGTATTTT. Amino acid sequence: CASSSTGTDTQYF.

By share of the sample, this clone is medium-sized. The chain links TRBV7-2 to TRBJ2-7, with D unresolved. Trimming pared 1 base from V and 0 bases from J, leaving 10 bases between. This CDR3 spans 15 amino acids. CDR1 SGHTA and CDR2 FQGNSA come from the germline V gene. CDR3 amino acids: CASSLGGASSYEQYF. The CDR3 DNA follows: TGTGCCAGCAGCTTAGGAGGTGCGAGCTCCTACGAGCAGTACTTC.

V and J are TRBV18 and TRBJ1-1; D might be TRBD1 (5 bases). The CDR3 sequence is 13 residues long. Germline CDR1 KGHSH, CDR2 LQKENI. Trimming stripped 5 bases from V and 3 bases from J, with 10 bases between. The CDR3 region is CASSSRGDTEAFF. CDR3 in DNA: TGTGCCAGCTCAAGCCGGGGGGACACTGAAGCTTTCTTT.

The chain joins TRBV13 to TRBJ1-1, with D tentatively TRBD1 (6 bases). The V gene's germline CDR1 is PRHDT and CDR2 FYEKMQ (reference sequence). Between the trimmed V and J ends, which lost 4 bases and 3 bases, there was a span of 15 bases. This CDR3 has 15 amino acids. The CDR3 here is CASSSWDTTYTEAFF. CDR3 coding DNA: TGTGCCAGCAGCTCCTGGGACACCACTTACACTGAAGCTTTCTTT.

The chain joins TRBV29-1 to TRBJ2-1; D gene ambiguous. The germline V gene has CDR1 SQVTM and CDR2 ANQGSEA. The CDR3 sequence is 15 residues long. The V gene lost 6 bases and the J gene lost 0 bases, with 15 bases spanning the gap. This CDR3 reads CSVPVGPSSYNEQFF. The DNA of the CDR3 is TGCAGCGTCCCCGTGGGCCCGAGCTCCTACAATGAGCAGTTCTTC.

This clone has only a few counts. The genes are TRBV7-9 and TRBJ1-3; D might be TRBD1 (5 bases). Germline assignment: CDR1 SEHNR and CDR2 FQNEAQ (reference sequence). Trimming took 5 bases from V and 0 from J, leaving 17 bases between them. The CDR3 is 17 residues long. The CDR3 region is CASSPVGGPVSGNTIYF. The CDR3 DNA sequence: TGTGCCAGCAGCCCCGTCGGGGGACCTGTCTCTGGAAACACCATATATTTT.

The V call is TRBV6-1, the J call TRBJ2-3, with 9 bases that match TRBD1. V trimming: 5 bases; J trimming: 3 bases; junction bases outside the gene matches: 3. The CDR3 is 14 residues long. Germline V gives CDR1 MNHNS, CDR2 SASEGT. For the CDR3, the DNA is TGTGCCAGCAGTTTGGGACAGGGAACAGATACGCAGTATTTT. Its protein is CASSLGQGTDTQYF.

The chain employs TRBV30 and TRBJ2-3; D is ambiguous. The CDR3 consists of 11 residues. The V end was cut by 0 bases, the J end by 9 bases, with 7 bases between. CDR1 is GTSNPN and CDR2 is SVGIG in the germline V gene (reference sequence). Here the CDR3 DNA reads TGTGCCTGGAGTGTACAGTCGACGCAGTATTTT. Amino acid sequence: CAWSVQSTQYF.

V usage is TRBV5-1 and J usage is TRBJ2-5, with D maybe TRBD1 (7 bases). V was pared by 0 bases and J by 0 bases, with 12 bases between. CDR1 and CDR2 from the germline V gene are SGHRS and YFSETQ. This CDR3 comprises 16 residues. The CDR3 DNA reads TGCGCCAGCAGCTTGGGTTCAGGGGGGTACCAAGAGACCCAGTACTTC. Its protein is CASSLGSGGYQETQYF.

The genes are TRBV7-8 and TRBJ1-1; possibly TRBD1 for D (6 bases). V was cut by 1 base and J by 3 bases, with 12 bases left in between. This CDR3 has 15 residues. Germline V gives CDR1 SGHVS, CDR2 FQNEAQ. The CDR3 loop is CASSLGDTYYTEAFF. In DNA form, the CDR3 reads TGTGCCAGCAGCTTAGGGGACACCTATTACACTGAAGCTTTCTTT.